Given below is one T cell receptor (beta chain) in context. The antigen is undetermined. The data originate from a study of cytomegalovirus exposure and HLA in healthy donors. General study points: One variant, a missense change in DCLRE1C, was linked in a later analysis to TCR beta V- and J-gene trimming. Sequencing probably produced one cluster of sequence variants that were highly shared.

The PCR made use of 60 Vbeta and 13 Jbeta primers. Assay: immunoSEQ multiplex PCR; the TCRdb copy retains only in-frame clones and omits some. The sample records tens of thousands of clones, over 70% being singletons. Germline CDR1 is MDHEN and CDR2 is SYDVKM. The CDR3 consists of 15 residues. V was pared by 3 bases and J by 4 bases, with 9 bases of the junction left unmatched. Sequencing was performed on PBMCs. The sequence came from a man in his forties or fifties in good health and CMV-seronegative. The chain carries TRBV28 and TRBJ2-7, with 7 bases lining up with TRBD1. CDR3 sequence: CASSFLDRFAYEQYF. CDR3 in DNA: TGTGCCAGCAGTTTCCTGGACAGGTTCGCATACGAGCAGTACTTC.